Listed below are T cell receptor beta chains from one sample, sequenced in a study of PD-L1 blockade in urothelial cancer. Clones were read by immunoSEQ multiplex PCR, and TCRdb kept only the in-frame ones, dropping some. The sample carries 55,000 to 70,000 clones, about 80% recorded once. Source: PBMCs, taken around atezolizumab (anti-PD-L1) treatment. The source of these receptors is a man in his 70s with urothelial cancer. Both conserved end residues are part of each CDR3. The D gene is left open where the match is weak. The size of a clone is reported for some rows only, either as once, few or many, or as a class for expanded clones.

CDR3aa	CDR3nt	v_gene	abundance	j_gene	d_gene
CSVLAGGPTYNEQFF	TGCAGCGTTCTAGCGGGAGGGCCGACCTACAATGAGCAGTTCTTC	TRBV29-1	NA	TRBJ2-1	TRBD2
CASRGPATGELFF	TGTGCCAGCAGGGGGCCGGCCACCGGGGAGCTGTTTTTT	TRBV25-1	NA	TRBJ2-2	NA
CASRGRDAGSNQPQHF	TGTGCCAGTAGAGGCCGGGACGCGGGAAGCAATCAGCCCCAGCATTTT	TRBV19	NA	TRBJ1-5	NA
CASSQEFGGYEQYF	TGTGCCAGCAGCCAAGAATTCGGGGGCTACGAGCAGTACTTC	TRBV4-2	many	TRBJ2-7	NA
CSVVGHGTAYNEQFF	TGCAGCGTTGTGGGACACGGGACAGCCTACAATGAGCAGTTCTTC	TRBV29-1	few	TRBJ2-1	TRBD1
CASSQDIQGHEKLFF	TGTGCCAGCAGCCAAGATATCCAGGGTCATGAAAAACTGTTTTTT	TRBV4-2	NA	TRBJ1-4	NA
CASMNRREGPEQYF	TGTGCCAGCATGAATAGGAGGGAGGGCCCCGAGCAGTACTTC	TRBV6-1	NA	TRBJ2-7	TRBD2
CSVRQGGNTEAFF	TGCAGCGTGAGACAGGGAGGGAACACTGAAGCTTTCTTT	TRBV29-1	NA	TRBJ1-1	TRBD1
CASSLGGAGNEQFF	TGCGCCAGCAGCTTGGGTGGGGCGGGGAATGAGCAGTTCTTC	TRBV5-1	NA	TRBJ2-1	NA
CASSYSQGAGGEKLFF	TGTGCCAGCAGTTACTCCCAGGGGGCAGGTGGTGAAAAACTGTTTTTT	TRBV6-5	NA	TRBJ1-4	TRBD1
CASSLDGGSTDTQYF	TGTGCCAGCAGCTTAGATGGCGGGTCTACAGATACGCAGTATTTT	TRBV7-2	NA	TRBJ2-3	NA
CASRNPPDRPYEQYF	TGTGCAAGTCGCAATCCCCCAGACAGACCCTACGAGCAGTACTTC	TRBV12-2	once	TRBJ2-7	NA
CASSPGGLAGASETQYF	TGCGCCAGCAGCCCGGGGGGACTAGCGGGAGCATCGGAGACCCAGTACTTC	TRBV5-1	NA	TRBJ2-5	TRBD2
CASSLKRVAETQYF	TGTGCCAGCAGCTTAAAGCGGGTGGCGGAGACCCAGTACTTC	TRBV7-8	NA	TRBJ2-5	NA
CASSFTGGGGYEQYF	TGTGCCAGCAGTTTTACAGGGGGAGGGGGGTACGAGCAGTACTTC	TRBV27	few	TRBJ2-7	NA
CAWSRRSYNEQFF	TGTGCCTGGAGTAGACGGAGCTACAATGAGCAGTTCTTC	TRBV30	once	TRBJ2-1	NA
CAIKVGTVNTGELFF	TGTGCCATCAAGGTCGGGACAGTGAACACCGGGGAGCTGTTTTTT	TRBV10-3	NA	TRBJ2-2	TRBD1
CASSLNTGELFF	TGTGCCAGCAGCCTCAACACCGGGGAGCTGTTTTTT	TRBV9	few	TRBJ2-2	NA
CAGLARSQETQYF	TGTGCCGGACTAGCGCGGAGCCAAGAGACCCAGTACTTC	TRBV2	NA	TRBJ2-5	TRBD2
CATSSPSTSGPASSYEQYF	TGTGCCACCAGCTCCCCTTCGACTAGCGGGCCTGCAAGCTCCTACGAGCAGTACTTC	TRBV15	NA	TRBJ2-7	TRBD2
CASSLPGDTQYF	TGCGCCAGCAGCCTGCCGGGGGATACGCAGTATTTT	TRBV5-1	NA	TRBJ2-3	NA
CASSPGTGSGVEQYF	TGCGCCAGCAGCCCCGGGACAGGCAGTGGGGTCGAGCAGTACTTC	TRBV5-1	NA	TRBJ2-7	TRBD1
CASSYRGGYNEQFF	TGTGCCAGCAGTTACCGCGGAGGTTACAATGAGCAGTTCTTC	TRBV6-6	once	TRBJ2-1	NA
CASSVRGGGTEAFF	TGTGCCAGTAGTGTCAGGGGTGGGGGCACTGAAGCTTTCTTT	TRBV19	once	TRBJ1-1	NA
CASCRDRNTEAFF	TGTGCCAGCTGCCGCGACAGGAACACTGAAGCTTTCTTT	TRBV6-1	NA	TRBJ1-1	NA
CASSLQGRQPQHF	TGTGCCAGCTCACTCCAGGGAAGGCAGCCCCAGCATTTT	TRBV18	NA	TRBJ1-5	NA
CASSWGQAGEQFF	TGTGCCAGTAGTTGGGGACAGGCCGGTGAGCAGTTCTTC	TRBV19	NA	TRBJ2-1	TRBD1
CASRPGLGSGELFF	TGTGCCAGCAGACCAGGTCTTGGTTCCGGGGAGCTGTTTTTT	TRBV11-2	NA	TRBJ2-2	NA
CSVEDRTRAPIDPEAFF	TGCAGCGTTGAAGATCGGACAAGAGCCCCCATAGACCCTGAAGCTTTCTTT	TRBV29-1	once	TRBJ1-1	NA
CAIGGETDTQYF	TGTGCCATAGGGGGGGAAACAGATACGCAGTATTTT	TRBV10-3	NA	TRBJ2-3	NA
CASSQGSDRVLLEQYF	TGTGCCAGCAGCCAAGGGTCGGACAGGGTGCTTCTCGAGCAGTACTTC	TRBV14	NA	TRBJ2-7	TRBD1
CASSEGGLRDEQYF	TGTGCCAGTAGCGAGGGGGGGCTCCGGGACGAGCAGTACTTC	TRBV19	NA	TRBJ2-7	NA
CATPRQRESHEQYF	TGTGCCACCCCGAGGCAGCGGGAGAGCCACGAGCAGTACTTC	TRBV2	once	TRBJ2-7	TRBD2
CATATGRNTIYF	TGTGCCACCGCGACAGGGAGAAACACCATATATTTT	TRBV10-3	NA	TRBJ1-3	TRBD1
CASSEATGGLQYF	TGTGCCAGCAGTGAAGCTACAGGGGGCCTGCAGTACTTC	TRBV6-1	NA	TRBJ2-7	TRBD1
CASSRTLAGGEQFF	TGTGCCAGCAGCCGAACACTAGCGGGAGGTGAGCAGTTCTTC	TRBV7-3	few	TRBJ2-1	TRBD2
CASSSDRLETQYF	TGTGCCAGCAGCTCCGACAGATTGGAGACCCAGTACTTC	TRBV7-2	NA	TRBJ2-5	NA
CASSEAGGVYYGYTF	TGTGCCAGCAGTGAAGCAGGGGGCGTGTACTATGGCTACACCTTC	TRBV2	few	TRBJ1-2	TRBD1
CASSLQGSNQPQHF	TGTGCCAGCAGTCTCCAGGGTAGCAATCAGCCCCAGCATTTT	TRBV27	NA	TRBJ1-5	NA
CASSMTFASGANVLTF	TGTGCCAGCAGTATGACATTTGCCTCTGGGGCCAACGTCCTGACTTTC	TRBV6-4	NA	TRBJ2-6	NA
CASSPTLVGEQYF	TGTGCCAGCAGCCCGACACTGGTTGGCGAGCAGTACTTC	TRBV2	NA	TRBJ2-7	NA
CASSNEGTAHNQPQHF	TGTGCCAGTAGTAACGAAGGGACAGCGCACAATCAGCCCCAGCATTTT	TRBV19	NA	TRBJ1-5	TRBD1
CASSPSGVGAGGGEQYF	TGTGCCAGCTCACCCAGTGGGGTTGGCGCAGGGGGCGGCGAGCAGTACTTC	TRBV18	NA	TRBJ2-7	TRBD1